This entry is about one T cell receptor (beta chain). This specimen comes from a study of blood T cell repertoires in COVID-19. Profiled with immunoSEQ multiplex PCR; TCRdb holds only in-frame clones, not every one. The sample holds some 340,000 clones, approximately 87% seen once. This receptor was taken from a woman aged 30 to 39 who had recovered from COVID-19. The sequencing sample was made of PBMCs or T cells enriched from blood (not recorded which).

CDR3 amino acids: CASSWDSNTGELFF. As DNA, the CDR3 is TGTGCCAGCAGCTGGGACAGCAACACCGGGGAGCTGTTTTTT. The rearrangement links TRBV7-6 to TRBJ2-2, with TRBD1 matching 7 bases. The CDR3 is 14 amino acids. V shed 4 bases, J shed 2 bases, and the junction held 1 base outside the gene matches. CDR1 and CDR2 from the germline V gene are SGHVS and FNYEAQ.